This entry lists 8 T cell receptor beta chains sequenced from one sample in a study of blood T cell repertoires in COVID-19. Profiled with immunoSEQ multiplex PCR; TCRdb holds only in-frame clones, not every one. The table includes more than 300,000 clones, roughly 90% detected once. Input material: peripheral blood. The receptors were gathered from a woman aged 40 to 50 with COVID-19, enrolled during active disease.

The chain combines TRBV7-8 with TRBJ1-5; D not resolved. There are 13 residues in the CDR3. The V and J ends lost 1 base and 6 bases respectively, with 7 bases between them. Germline V lookup: CDR1 SGHVS, CDR2 FQNEAQ. As DNA, the CDR3 is TGTGCCAGCAGCTTAGACGGGGTTCAGCCCCAGCATTTT. Translated, it gives CASSLDGVQPQHF.

This sequence joins TRBV7-9 and TRBJ2-5, with 10 nucleotides matching TRBD2. Germline CDR1 is SEHNR and CDR2 is FQNEAQ (reference sequence). V shed 4 bases, J shed 0 bases, and the junction held 5 bases outside the gene matches. This CDR3 has 16 residues. CDR3 in amino acids: CASSSRTSGNQETQYF. CDR3 nucleotide sequence: TGTGCCAGCAGCTCAAGGACTAGCGGTAACCAAGAGACCCAGTACTTC.

V is TRBV29-1 and J is TRBJ2-4; D may be TRBD2 (5 bases). Germline lookup yields CDR1 SQVTM and CDR2 ANQGSEA. The germline V and J ends were trimmed by 7 bases and 6 bases, with 19 bases remaining between them. The length of the CDR3 is 14 residues. The CDR3 here is CSATLAGIGNIQYF. CDR3 nucleotide sequence: TGCAGCGCTACCTTAGCCGGGATTGGAAACATTCAGTACTTC.

The chain joins TRBV6-5 to TRBJ2-7; 9 nucleotides match TRBD1. CDR1 and CDR2 from the germline V gene are MNHEY and SVGAGI. The trim removed 4 bases at V and 0 bases at J, leaving 1 base unmatched. CDR3 length equals 14 residues. CDR3 in amino acids: CASSSTGGSYEQYF. DNA for the CDR3: TGTGCCAGCAGTTCGACAGGGGGCTCCTACGAGCAGTACTTC.

The sample holds a few counts of this clone. The V call is TRBV6-6, the J call TRBJ2-7; TRBD1 matches 7 bases. The trim removed 4 bases at V and 3 bases at J, leaving 12 bases unmatched. Germline CDR1 reads MNHNY; CDR2 reads SVGAGI (reference sequence). The CDR3 has 16 amino acids. Here the CDR3 reads CASSLGTARMDYEQYF. Here the CDR3 DNA reads TGTGCCAGCAGTTTGGGGACAGCTCGAATGGACTACGAGCAGTACTTC.

The V and J genes are TRBV2 and TRBJ1-5; no firm D call. Per the germline V gene, CDR1 is SNHLY and CDR2 is FYNNEI. V was shortened by 1 base and J by 0 bases, with 4 bases between the two germline ends. The CDR3 covers 14 residues. This chain's CDR3 is CASSEVHSNQPQHF. Written as DNA, the CDR3 is TGTGCCAGCAGTGAAGTCCATAGCAATCAGCCCCAGCATTTT.

As regards this clone: This CDR3 is also generated by other DNA sequences in the sample. V usage is TRBV14 and J usage is TRBJ1-2; 9 positions match TRBD1. The V gene's germline CDR1 is SGHDN and CDR2 FVKESK. The CDR3 contains 14 residues. J lost 6 bases, V lost 1 base, and 3 bases had no gene match. In nucleotides, the CDR3 is TGTGCCAGCAGCCAAGTGACAGGGGGGGATGGCTACACCTTC. Amino acids: CASSQVTGGDGYTF.

This sequence joins TRBV9 and TRBJ2-7; TRBD2 matches at 7 bases. V was clipped by 4 bases and J by 7 bases; unmatched bases: 11. Germline V CDR1 and CDR2: SGDLS, YYNGEE. This CDR3 is 14 amino acids long. This CDR3 reads CASSSTGTKPEQYF. CDR3 nucleotide sequence: TGTGCCAGCAGCTCAACCGGGACTAAGCCTGAGCAGTACTTC.